These T cell receptor beta chains were read from a single sample in a study of T cell changes during pregnancy in multiple sclerosis. Assay: immunoSEQ multiplex PCR; the TCRdb copy retains only in-frame clones and omits some. The sample lists 68,000 or so clones; roughly nine tenths were seen once. Source: peripheral blood, taken in the second trimester of pregnancy. The receptor set was obtained from a female donor with multiple sclerosis, enrolled in a pregnancy study. CDR3s include the opening cysteine and the closing phenylalanine or tryptophan. Fields, in order: CDR3 protein, V gene, J gene.

cdr3_aa: CASSDLSAQGETQYF
v_call: TRBV7-3
j_call: TRBJ2-5

cdr3_aa: CASSPWTAGELFF
v_call: TRBV14
j_call: TRBJ2-2

cdr3_aa: CASSVEMGAAGAFF
v_call: TRBV9
j_call: TRBJ1-1

cdr3_aa: CASSQSGRNYGYTF
v_call: TRBV7-2
j_call: TRBJ1-2

cdr3_aa: CASSLVFGGGEQYF
v_call: TRBV11-2
j_call: TRBJ2-7

cdr3_aa: CASSQSLTGGNEKLFF
v_call: TRBV4-1
j_call: TRBJ1-4

cdr3_aa: CAISEGGSNSGNTIYF
v_call: TRBV10-3
j_call: TRBJ1-3

cdr3_aa: CASSLEAIVLGNQPQHF
v_call: TRBV5-1
j_call: TRBJ1-5

cdr3_aa: CASSGRQGRGELFF
v_call: TRBV9
j_call: TRBJ2-2

cdr3_aa: CASSIVGRGNYGYTF
v_call: TRBV19
j_call: TRBJ1-2

cdr3_aa: CASSLGLRETQYF
v_call: TRBV11-2
j_call: TRBJ2-3

cdr3_aa: CAWGPLGTPNTEAFF
v_call: TRBV30
j_call: TRBJ1-1

cdr3_aa: CASSRTSGNYGYTF
v_call: TRBV7-9
j_call: TRBJ1-2

cdr3_aa: CASSGTRTDTQYF
v_call: TRBV10-3
j_call: TRBJ2-3

cdr3_aa: CASSARGRGYTF
v_call: TRBV7-6
j_call: TRBJ1-2

cdr3_aa: CASSYLRPQSGTEAFF
v_call: TRBV6-5
j_call: TRBJ1-1

cdr3_aa: CASDNAGGYSPLHF
v_call: TRBV6-6
j_call: TRBJ1-6

cdr3_aa: CASSARLAGAPAQYF
v_call: TRBV5-5
j_call: TRBJ2-5

cdr3_aa: CASSRAVLAGGPDGELFF
v_call: TRBV5-4
j_call: TRBJ2-2

cdr3_aa: CASSQAGSWSYEQYF
v_call: TRBV4-2
j_call: TRBJ2-7

cdr3_aa: CASRTTQGSNQPQHF
v_call: TRBV4-1
j_call: TRBJ1-5

cdr3_aa: CAISPGGQGANSPLHF
v_call: TRBV10-3
j_call: TRBJ1-6

cdr3_aa: CASSGGRGQGGDTQYF
v_call: TRBV5-8
j_call: TRBJ2-3

cdr3_aa: CASSPGSGMGGNTEAFF
v_call: TRBV18
j_call: TRBJ1-1

cdr3_aa: CASSIGGGETQYF
v_call: TRBV19
j_call: TRBJ2-5

cdr3_aa: CASSLTDSGTPLHF
v_call: TRBV7-7
j_call: TRBJ1-6

cdr3_aa: CASSEGWGGFYEQYF
v_call: TRBV6-1
j_call: TRBJ2-7

cdr3_aa: CASSQGGTGDGGYTF
v_call: TRBV4-2
j_call: TRBJ1-2